Each of the 5 T cell receptor beta chains below was sequenced from the same sample in a study of post-analysis software for immune sequencing data (dated by TCRdb to between 2015 and 2017). What the work shows at the level of the full study, not this receptor alone: Patients showed significantly higher frequencies than controls for a handful of TRBV segments, among them TRBV5-6, TRBV5-1 and TRBV20-1.

The library was prepared using PCR. Sequencer: Illumina HiSeq 2500. To reduce PCR and sequencing biases, unique molecular identifiers were built into the TCR beta cDNA libraries. Through fastp at Q25 and MiXCR, TCRdb rebuilt clones from the public reads, retaining in-frame beta chains. For every CDR3 protein sequence, its rows merge into one entry that carries the most common genes and DNA. Recorded for this sample are about 200,000 distinct CDR3 sequences; 29% of them occurred a single time. Jointly, the top ten make up about 3.7% of the sample. These receptors are not linked to any known antigen. Sequencing was performed on blood. Every receptor here comes from a girl aged 2 to 17 with multiple sclerosis.

The table lists this clonotype with many counts. This rearrangement joins TRBV10-3 to TRBJ2-7, with 13 bases lining up with TRBD2. J was trimmed by 5 bases and V by 6 bases; bases with no gene match: 10. Germline V gene data show CDR1 as ENHRY and CDR2 as SYGVKD. The CDR3 loop spans 16 amino acids. This CDR3 reads CAIREGLAGLSDEQYF. The CDR3 DNA sequence: TGTGCCATCAGGGAGGGACTAGCGGGGTTAAGCGACGAGCAGTACTTC.

This chain links TRBV2 with TRBJ1-5; D ambiguous. The CDR3 sequence is 13 residues long. V lost 8 bases and J lost 1, with 9 bases in between. Germline-derived CDR1 and CDR2 are SNHLY and FYNNEI. This chain's CDR3 is CASGEVSNQPQHF. In nucleotides, the CDR3 is TGTGCCAGCGGGGAAGTAAGCAATCAGCCCCAGCATTTT.

The rearrangement uses TRBV7-2 and TRBJ1-4; D is undetermined. Per germline, CDR1 SGHTA and CDR2 FQGNSA. V shed 1 base and J shed 4 bases, with 10 bases lying between them. This CDR3 contains 15 residues. CDR3 in amino acids: CASSLGPVRNEKLFF. Here the CDR3 DNA reads TGTGCCAGCAGCTTAGGGCCAGTACGTAATGAAAAACTGTTTTTT.

The chain links TRBV20-1 to TRBJ1-4; D remains unclear. The CDR3 contains 14 residues. V lost 1 base and J 7 bases, leaving 13 bases between the germline ends. Per the germline V gene, CDR1 is DFQATT and CDR2 is SNEGSKA (reference sequence). This chain's CDR3 is CSARGQEEGEKLFF. Written as DNA, the CDR3 is TGCAGTGCTAGAGGGCAGGAGGAGGGTGAAAAACTGTTTTTT.

Only a few counts were recorded for this clonotype. This chain uses TRBV7-2 with TRBJ2-4; D gene unclear. CDR3 length: 16 amino acids. V lost 0 bases and J lost 0, with 9 bases in between. Germline CDR1 is SGHTA and CDR2 is FQGNSA. The CDR3: CASSLAGSLAKNIQYF. CDR3 DNA: TGTGCCAGCAGCTTAGCTGGCTCCCTAGCCAAAAACATTCAGTACTTC.